Included here is one T cell receptor beta chain sequence, with context. One junction end does not reproduce the germline sequence, and a read error may be involved. The data stem from a study of blood T cell repertoires in COVID-19. The overall study: PBMCs, B-cell-depleted T cells, or T cells provided the cDNA or gDNA that made up the material.

Methods used by the authors: Nucleated cell counts were estimated from reference gene primer amplification. Measured with immunoSEQ multiplex PCR; TCRdb has only the in-frame clones, and not every one. V and J calls and clone size come straight from that table; D and trimming were deduced from the DNA. The sample lists about 220,000 clones, around 81% occurring once. This sequence originates from a woman aged 60-75 years with acute or convalescent COVID-19. Sequenced: peripheral blood.

CDR3 DNA: TGCAGTGCCCCGGGTGTACCAGAAAGTCACTTC. Translated: CSAPGVPESHF. V and J are TRBV20-1 and TRBJ1-2; D not certain. Germline V gene sequence: CDR1 DFQATT, CDR2 SNEGSKA (reference sequence). The CDR3 runs to 11 residues.